This passage covers 20 T cell receptor beta chains from one sample sequenced in a study of T cell responses to AZD1222 COVID-19 vaccine. Clones were sequenced by immunoSEQ multiplex PCR, and TCRdb holds only the in-frame ones, with some missing. Here the sample spans about 86,000 clones, approximately 91% being singletons. This specimen consisted of peripheral blood, obtained 28 days after the second AZD1222 dose. The receptor source for this set is an adult who received the AZD1222 COVID-19 vaccine.

This clone occurred a few times. The chain recombines TRBV3-1 (or the pseudogene TRBV3-2) with TRBJ2-7, with 10 bases that match TRBD1. Germline lookup yields CDR1 LGHDT and CDR2 YNNKEL (reference sequence). The V segment lost 3 bases and the J segment 0 bases; nucleotides outside the gene matches: 8. CDR3 length: 17 residues. The CDR3 is CASSHSGTGVSSYEQYF. Written as DNA, the CDR3 is TGTGCCAGCAGCCACTCCGGGACAGGGGTAAGCTCCTACGAGCAGTACTTC.

This chain links TRBV9 with TRBJ2-1; TRBD2 aligns across 10 bases. CDR3 length: 16 amino acids. J was trimmed by 2 bases and V by 3 bases; bases with no gene match: 5. Per the germline V gene, CDR1 is SGDLS and CDR2 is YYNGEE. Written as DNA, the CDR3 is TGTGCCAGCAGCGGAACCGGGACTAGCGCCTACAATGAGCAGTTCTTC. This sequence encodes CASSGTGTSAYNEQFF.

This clone was recorded a few times. The chain carries TRBV11-2 and TRBJ2-3; D may correspond to TRBD1 or TRBD2 (7 bases each). The CDR3 spans 15 residues. Trimming took 5 bases from V and 4 from J, leaving 16 bases between them. Germline loops: CDR1 SGHAT, CDR2 FQNNGV. The CDR3: CASSTDREGPDTQYF. The CDR3 DNA reads as TGTGCCAGCAGCACCGACAGGGAGGGTCCAGATACGCAGTATTTT.

J is TRBJ2-5 and V is TRBV7-3, with TRBD2 matching 10 bases. The CDR3 has 14 residues. J lost 5 bases, V lost 2 bases, and 2 bases had no gene match. Germline lookup yields CDR1 SGHTA and CDR2 FQGTGA. In nucleotides, the CDR3 is TGTGCCAGCAGCTTACTAGCGGGAGTGGAGACCCAGTACTTC. Protein: CASSLLAGVETQYF. Full variable domain (outside the CDR3, taken from reference TRBV7-3 and TRBJ2-5): GAGVSQTPSNKVTEKGKYVELRCDPISGHTALYWYRQSLGQGPEFLIYFQGTGAADDSGLPNDRFFAVRPEGSVSTLKIQRTERGDSAVYLCASSLLAGVETQYFGPGTRLLVL.

The sample holds a few counts of this clone. The V call is TRBV30, the J call TRBJ1-4; D might be TRBD1 (6 bases). This CDR3 is built from 13 residues. The V gene's germline CDR1 is GTSNPN and CDR2 SVGIG (reference sequence). V dropped 1 base and J dropped 8 bases, with 11 bases sitting between them. Here the CDR3 reads CAWSEGVEEKLFF. CDR3 nucleotide sequence: TGTGCCTGGAGTGAGGGGGTGGAAGAAAAACTGTTTTTT.

The chain joins TRBV27 to TRBJ2-3; D call uncertain. The CDR3 consists of 12 residues. Looked up from germline, CDR1 is MNHEY and CDR2 is SMNVEV (reference sequence). Trimming shortened V by 0 bases and J by 2 bases, and 0 bases separated the two germline ends. The CDR3 loop reads CASSLSTDTQYF. CDR3 bases: TGTGCCAGCAGTTTATCCACAGATACGCAGTATTTT.

This sequence joins TRBV18 and TRBJ2-5; TRBD1 matches at 9 bases. V lost 3 bases, J lost 2 bases, and 4 bases stayed unmatched. Looked up from germline, CDR1 is KGHSH and CDR2 is LQKENI. The CDR3 is 15 amino acids. CDR3 sequence (DNA): TGTGCCAGCTCACCGGGACAGGGTTTACAAGAGACCCAGTACTTC. Protein sequence: CASSPGQGLQETQYF. The whole variable domain, remainder taken from reference TRBV18 and TRBJ2-5, is NAGVMQNPRHLVRRRGQEARLRCSPMKGHSHVYWYRQLPEEGLKFMVYLQKENIIDESGMPKERFSAEFPKEGPSILRIQQVVRGDSAAYFCASSPGQGLQETQYFGPGTRLLVL.

This chain connects TRBV11-2 to TRBJ2-1; D remains ambiguous. V dropped 5 bases and J dropped 7 bases, with 6 bases sitting between them. The CDR3 runs 11 residues. From germline, CDR1 is SGHAT and CDR2 FQNNGV. CDR3 amino acids: CASSGLNEQFF. CDR3 DNA: TGTGCCAGCAGCGGGCTGAATGAGCAGTTCTTC.

The chain uses TRBV27 and TRBJ2-1; D may be TRBD2 (5 bases). V lost 3 bases, J lost 5 bases, and 17 bases lay in between. Per germline, CDR1 MNHEY and CDR2 SMNVEV (reference sequence). This CDR3 contains 16 residues. The CDR3 protein is CASSFSGAGVNNEQFF. As DNA, the CDR3 is TGTGCCAGCAGTTTTTCAGGCGCGGGTGTGAACAATGAGCAGTTCTTC.

The CDR3 nucleotides read TGTGCCAGCAGCCCGGATAGCGGGAGGAAATTCTTC. The encoded protein is CASSPDSGRKFF. The rearrangement links TRBV14 to TRBJ2-1, with TRBD2 identical over 10 bases. The ends lost 4 bases at V and 16 bases at J; junction bases unmatched: 7. The CDR3 contains 12 residues. From germline, CDR1 is SGHDN and CDR2 FVKESK. The variable domain in full, with the rest retrieved from reference TRBV14 and TRBJ2-1, is EAGVTQFPSHSVIEKGQTVTLRCDPISGHDNLYWYRRVMGKEIKFLLHFVKESKQDESGMPNNRFLAERTGGTYSTLKVQPAELEDSGVYFCASSPDSGRKFFGPGTRLTVL.

This chain connects TRBV7-6 to TRBJ1-3; D unclear. CDR3 size: 15 residues. In germline, CDR1 is SGHVS, CDR2 FNYEAQ. V was cut by 1 base and J by 0 bases, with 7 bases left in between. CDR3 in DNA: TGTGCCAGCAGCTTAGGGGAGGGCTCTGGAAACACCATATATTTT. It encodes CASSLGEGSGNTIYF. The variable domain in full, with the rest retrieved from reference TRBV7-6 and TRBJ1-3, is GAGVSQSPRYKVTKRGQDVALRCDPISGHVSLYWYRQALGQGPEFLTYFNYEAQQDKSGLPNDRFSAERPEGSISTLTIQRTEQRDSAMYRCASSLGEGSGNTIYFGEGSWLTVV.

The gene calls are TRBV7-9 and TRBJ1-1; 8 bases align to TRBD1. Germline V gene data show CDR1 as SEHNR and CDR2 as FQNEAQ (reference sequence). After removal of 1 base from V and 1 base from J, the junction contained 5 bases not matched to a gene. CDR3 length: 16 residues. The CDR3 here is CASSLGGQGKNTEAFF. The CDR3 DNA reads TGTGCCAGCAGCTTAGGAGGACAGGGAAAGAACACTGAAGCTTTCTTT.

The genes are TRBV7-2 and TRBJ1-5; D is uncertain. The CDR3 extends over 14 amino acids. Trimming shortened V by 5 bases and J by 2 bases, and 10 bases separated the two germline ends. Germline V CDR1 and CDR2: SGHTA, FQGNSA. CDR3 DNA sequence: TGTGCCAGCAGCCCGCGGCAGGGCAATCAGCCCCAGCATTTT. Amino acid sequence: CASSPRQGNQPQHF.

The V gene is TRBV5-1, the J gene TRBJ1-2; 7 bases are a match to TRBD1. The CDR3 has 15 amino acids. V was clipped by 4 bases and J by 3 bases; unmatched bases: 9. The V gene's germline CDR1 is SGHRS and CDR2 YFSETQ. The CDR3 nucleotides are TGCGCCAGCAGCCAACAGGGGAGAAGTTACTATGGCTACACCTTC. Its translation: CASSQQGRSYYGYTF.

This chain joins TRBV5-1 and TRBJ2-7, with 14 bases fitting TRBD2. The CDR3 runs to 15 residues. Losses at the gene ends were 4 bases for V and 4 bases for J; bases not matched to a gene: 4. Per germline, CDR1 SGHRS and CDR2 YFSETQ. The chain's CDR3 is CASSVGLAGVYEQYF. CDR3 sequence (DNA): TGCGCCAGCAGCGTGGGACTAGCGGGAGTGTACGAGCAGTACTTC.

V and J are TRBV6-1 and TRBJ1-1, with 9 positions matching TRBD1. Germline V gene lookup returns CDR1 MNHNS and CDR2 SASEGT. The CDR3 length is 15 residues. J lost 2 bases, V lost 1 base, and 2 bases had no gene match. The CDR3 loop reads CASSEGQGENTEAFF. As DNA, the CDR3 is TGTGCCAGCAGTGAAGGACAGGGGGAAAACACTGAAGCTTTCTTT.

This clone was seen more than once but under ten times. This chain joins TRBV29-1 and TRBJ2-1; D is unresolved. With 6 bases removed from V and 7 bases from J, the gap between germline ends came to 16 bases. Germline V CDR1 and CDR2: SQVTM, ANQGSEA. The CDR3 contains 13 residues. CDR3 loop: CSVRLRILNEQFF. The CDR3 DNA follows: TGCAGCGTGCGTCTGCGGATACTAAATGAGCAGTTCTTC.

This clone was seen just once. This chain links TRBV5-1 with TRBJ1-1, with D tentatively TRBD1 (5 bases). The CDR3 sequence is 15 residues long. V lost 0 bases to trimming and J lost 4 bases, with 13 bases between them. Germline CDR1 and CDR2: SGHRS and YFSETQ. The CDR3 DNA reads as TGCGCCAGCAGCTTGGGAGGTGGGGGTCCCACTGAAGCTTTCTTT. Translating gives CASSLGGGGPTEAFF. Full variable domain (remainder filled in from reference TRBV5-1 and TRBJ1-1): KAGVTQTPRYLIKTRGQQVTLSCSPISGHRSVSWYQQTPGQGLQFLFEYFSETQRNKGNFPGRFSGRQFSNSRSEMNVSTLELGDSALYLCASSLGGGGPTEAFFGQGTRLTVV.

The gene calls are TRBV5-4 and TRBJ2-3; D perhaps matches TRBD2 (6 bases). Trimming stripped 7 bases from V and 0 bases from J, with 18 bases between. The CDR3 has 16 residues. Germline V CDR1 and CDR2: SGHNT, YYREEE (reference sequence). CDR3 DNA sequence: TGTGCCAGCCGGATTGGAGGGATCTCTAGCACAGATACGCAGTATTTT. Residues: CASRIGGISSTDTQYF.

The chain joins TRBV28 to TRBJ1-2; a weak D match, TRBD1 (6 bases). Trimming removed 3 bases at V and 5 bases at J, with 10 bases between. Per the germline V gene, CDR1 is MDHEN and CDR2 is SYDVKM. The CDR3 consists of 13 residues. CDR3 bases: TGTGCCAGCAGTTTCCCAGGGGTTTATGGCTACACCTTC. Amino acids: CASSFPGVYGYTF.